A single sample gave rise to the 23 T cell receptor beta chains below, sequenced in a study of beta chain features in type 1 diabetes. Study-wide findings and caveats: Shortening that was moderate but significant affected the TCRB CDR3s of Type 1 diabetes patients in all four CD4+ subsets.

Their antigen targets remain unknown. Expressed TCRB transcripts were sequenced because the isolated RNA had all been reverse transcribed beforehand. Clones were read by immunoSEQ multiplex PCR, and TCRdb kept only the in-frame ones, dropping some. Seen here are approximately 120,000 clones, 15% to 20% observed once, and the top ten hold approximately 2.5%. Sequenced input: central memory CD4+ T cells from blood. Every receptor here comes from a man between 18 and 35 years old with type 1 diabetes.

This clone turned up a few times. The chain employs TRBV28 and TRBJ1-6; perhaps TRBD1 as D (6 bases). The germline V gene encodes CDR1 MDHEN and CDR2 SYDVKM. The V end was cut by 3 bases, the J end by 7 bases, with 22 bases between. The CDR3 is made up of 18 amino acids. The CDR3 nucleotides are TGTGCCAGCAGTTTTTATACGGACGGGGGCGCGCGAAATTCACCCCTCCACTTT. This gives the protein CASSFYTDGGARNSPLHF.

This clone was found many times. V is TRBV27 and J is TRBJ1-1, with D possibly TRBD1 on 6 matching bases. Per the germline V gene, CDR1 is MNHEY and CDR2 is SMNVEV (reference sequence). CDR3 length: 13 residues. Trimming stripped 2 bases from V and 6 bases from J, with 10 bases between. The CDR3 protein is CASSLQGLSEAFF. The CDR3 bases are TGTGCCAGCAGTTTACAGGGGCTCTCTGAAGCTTTCTTT.

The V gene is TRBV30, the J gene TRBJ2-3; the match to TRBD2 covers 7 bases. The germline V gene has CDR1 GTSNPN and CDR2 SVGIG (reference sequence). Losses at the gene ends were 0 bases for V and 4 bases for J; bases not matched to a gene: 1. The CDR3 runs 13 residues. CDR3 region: CAWSVAGADTQYF. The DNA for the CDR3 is TGTGCCTGGAGTGTGGCGGGGGCAGATACGCAGTATTTT.

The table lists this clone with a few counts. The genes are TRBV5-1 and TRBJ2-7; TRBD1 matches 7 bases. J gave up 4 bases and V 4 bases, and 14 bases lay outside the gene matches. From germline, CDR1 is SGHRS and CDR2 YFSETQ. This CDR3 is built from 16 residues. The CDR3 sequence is CASSLNAGGAGYEQYF. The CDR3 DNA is TGCGCCAGCAGCCTCAACGCAGGGGGAGCTGGGTACGAGCAGTACTTC.

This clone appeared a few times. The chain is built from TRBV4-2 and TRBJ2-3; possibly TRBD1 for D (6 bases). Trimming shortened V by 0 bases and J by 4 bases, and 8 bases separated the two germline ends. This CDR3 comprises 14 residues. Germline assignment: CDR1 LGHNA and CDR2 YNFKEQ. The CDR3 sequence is CASSQDTGPDTQYF. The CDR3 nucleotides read TGTGCCAGCAGCCAAGATACAGGGCCAGATACGCAGTATTTT.

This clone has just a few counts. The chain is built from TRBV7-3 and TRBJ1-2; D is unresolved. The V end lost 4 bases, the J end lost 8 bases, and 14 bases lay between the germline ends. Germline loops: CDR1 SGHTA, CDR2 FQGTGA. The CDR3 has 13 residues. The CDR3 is CASSYGGSEGYTF. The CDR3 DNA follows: TGTGCCAGCAGCTATGGAGGTTCCGAGGGCTACACCTTC.

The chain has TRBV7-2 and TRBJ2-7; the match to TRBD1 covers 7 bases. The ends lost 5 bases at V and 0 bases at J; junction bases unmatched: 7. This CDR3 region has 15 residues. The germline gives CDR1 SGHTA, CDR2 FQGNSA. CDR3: CASSTTGTVSYEQYF. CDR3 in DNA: TGTGCCAGCAGCACGACCGGGACAGTCTCCTACGAGCAGTACTTC.

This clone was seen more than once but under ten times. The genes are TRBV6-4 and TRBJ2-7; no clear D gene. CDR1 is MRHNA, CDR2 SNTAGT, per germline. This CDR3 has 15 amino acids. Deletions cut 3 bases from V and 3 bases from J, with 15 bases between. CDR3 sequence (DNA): TGTGCCAGCAGTGAGGAGTTCGGTTCCTACTACGAGCAGTACTTC. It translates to CASSEEFGSYYEQYF.

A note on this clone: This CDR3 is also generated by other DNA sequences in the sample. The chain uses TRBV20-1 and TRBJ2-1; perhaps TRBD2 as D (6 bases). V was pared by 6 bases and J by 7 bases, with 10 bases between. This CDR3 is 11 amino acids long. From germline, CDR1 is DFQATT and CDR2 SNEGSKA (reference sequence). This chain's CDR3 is CSARGYNEQFF. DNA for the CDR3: TGCAGTGCCCGGGGGTATAATGAGCAGTTCTTC.

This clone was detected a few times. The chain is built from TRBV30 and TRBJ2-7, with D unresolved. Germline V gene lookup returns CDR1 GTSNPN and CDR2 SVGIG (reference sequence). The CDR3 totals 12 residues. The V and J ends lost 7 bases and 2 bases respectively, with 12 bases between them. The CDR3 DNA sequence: TGTGCCTACTCTCCGGACGCCTACGAGCAGTACTTC. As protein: CAYSPDAYEQYF.

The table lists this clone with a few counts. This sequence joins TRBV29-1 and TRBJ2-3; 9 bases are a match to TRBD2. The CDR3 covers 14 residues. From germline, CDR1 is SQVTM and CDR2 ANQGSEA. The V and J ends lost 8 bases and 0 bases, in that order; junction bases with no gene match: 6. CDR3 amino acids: CSLSGGTSTDTQYF. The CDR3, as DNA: TGCAGCCTTAGCGGGGGAACTAGCACAGATACGCAGTATTTT.

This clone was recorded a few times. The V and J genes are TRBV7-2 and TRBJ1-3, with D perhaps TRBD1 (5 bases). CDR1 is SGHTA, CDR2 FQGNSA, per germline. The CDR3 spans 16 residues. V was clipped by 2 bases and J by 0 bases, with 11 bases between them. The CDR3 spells CASSLIQGSSGNTIYF. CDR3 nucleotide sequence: TGTGCCAGCAGCTTAATCCAGGGAAGCTCTGGAAACACCATATATTTT. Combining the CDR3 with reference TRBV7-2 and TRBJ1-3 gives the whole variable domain GAGVSQSPSNKVTEKGKDVELRCDPISGHTALYWYRQSLGQGLEFLIYFQGNSAPDKSGLPSDRFSAERTGGSVSTLTIQRTQQEDSAVYLCASSLIQGSSGNTIYFGEGSWLTVV.

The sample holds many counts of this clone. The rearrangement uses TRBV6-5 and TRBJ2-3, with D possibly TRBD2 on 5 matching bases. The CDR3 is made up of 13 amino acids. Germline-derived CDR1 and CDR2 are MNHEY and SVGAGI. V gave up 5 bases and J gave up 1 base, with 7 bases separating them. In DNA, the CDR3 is TGTGCCAGCAGTCGGACTCGCACAGATACGCAGTATTTT. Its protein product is CASSRTRTDTQYF.

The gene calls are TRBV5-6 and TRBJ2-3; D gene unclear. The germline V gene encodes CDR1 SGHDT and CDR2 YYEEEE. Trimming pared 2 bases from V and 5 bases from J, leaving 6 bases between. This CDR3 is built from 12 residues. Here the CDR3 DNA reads TGTGCCAGCAGCTTTCTGAGAGATACGCAGTATTTT. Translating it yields CASSFLRDTQYF.

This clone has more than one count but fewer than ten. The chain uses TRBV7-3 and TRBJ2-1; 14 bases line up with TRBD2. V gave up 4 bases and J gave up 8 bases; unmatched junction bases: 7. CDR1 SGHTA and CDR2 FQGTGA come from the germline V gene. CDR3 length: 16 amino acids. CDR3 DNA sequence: TGTGCCAGCAGCTCCGGGACTAGCGGGAGCCTAGATGAGCAGTTCTTC. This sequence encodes CASSSGTSGSLDEQFF.

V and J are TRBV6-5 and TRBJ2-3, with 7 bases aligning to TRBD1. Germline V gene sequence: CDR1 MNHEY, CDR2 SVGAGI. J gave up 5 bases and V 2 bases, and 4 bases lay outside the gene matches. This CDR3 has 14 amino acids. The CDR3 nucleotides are TGTGCCAGCAGTTACGACAGGGCGGGAGATACGCAGTATTTT. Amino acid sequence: CASSYDRAGDTQYF.

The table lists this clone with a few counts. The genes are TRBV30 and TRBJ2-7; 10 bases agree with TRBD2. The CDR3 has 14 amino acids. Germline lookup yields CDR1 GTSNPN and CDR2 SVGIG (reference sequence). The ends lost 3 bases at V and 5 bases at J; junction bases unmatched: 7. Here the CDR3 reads CAWRASGSFHEQYF. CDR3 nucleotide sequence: TGTGCCTGGAGAGCTAGCGGGAGTTTCCACGAGCAGTACTTC. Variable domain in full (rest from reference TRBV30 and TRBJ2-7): SQTIHQWPATLVQPVGSPLSLECTVEGTSNPNLYWYRQAAGRGLQLLFYSVGIGQISSEVPQNLSASRPQDRQFILSSKKLLLSDSGFYLCAWRASGSFHEQYFGPGTRLTVT.

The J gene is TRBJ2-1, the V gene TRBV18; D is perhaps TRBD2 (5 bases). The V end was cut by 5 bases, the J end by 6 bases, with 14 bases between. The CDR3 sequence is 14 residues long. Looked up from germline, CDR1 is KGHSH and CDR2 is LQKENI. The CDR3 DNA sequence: TGTGCCAGCTCATCCCAAGGACTCCCCAATGAGCAGTTCTTC. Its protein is CASSSQGLPNEQFF.

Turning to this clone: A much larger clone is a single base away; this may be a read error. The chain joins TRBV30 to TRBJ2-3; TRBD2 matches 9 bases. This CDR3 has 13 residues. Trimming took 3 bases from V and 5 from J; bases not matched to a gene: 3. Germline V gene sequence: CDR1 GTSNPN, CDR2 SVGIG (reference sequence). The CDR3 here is CAWRRREGDTQYF. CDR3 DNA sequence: TGTGCCTGGAGGCGGCGGGAGGGAGATACGCAGTATTTT.

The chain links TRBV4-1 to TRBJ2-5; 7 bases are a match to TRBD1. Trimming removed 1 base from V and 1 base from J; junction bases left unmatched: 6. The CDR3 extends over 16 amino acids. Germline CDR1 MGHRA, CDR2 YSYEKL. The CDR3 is CASSQVNRGFQETQYF. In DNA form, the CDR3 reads TGCGCCAGCAGCCAAGTTAACAGGGGATTCCAAGAGACCCAGTACTTC.

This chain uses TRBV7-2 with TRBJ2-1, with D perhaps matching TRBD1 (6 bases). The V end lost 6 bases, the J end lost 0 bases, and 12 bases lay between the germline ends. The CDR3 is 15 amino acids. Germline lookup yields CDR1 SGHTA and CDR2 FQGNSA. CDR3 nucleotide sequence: TGTGCCAGCAGTGGGGGCGGCAGCTCCTACAATGAGCAGTTCTTC. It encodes CASSGGGSSYNEQFF.

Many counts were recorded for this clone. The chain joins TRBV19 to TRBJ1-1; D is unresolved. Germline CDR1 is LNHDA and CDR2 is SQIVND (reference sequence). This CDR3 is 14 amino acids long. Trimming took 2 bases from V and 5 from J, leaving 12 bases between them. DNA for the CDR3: TGTGCCAGTAGTATAACGGGAGGCGATACTGAAGCTTTCTTT. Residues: CASSITGGDTEAFF.

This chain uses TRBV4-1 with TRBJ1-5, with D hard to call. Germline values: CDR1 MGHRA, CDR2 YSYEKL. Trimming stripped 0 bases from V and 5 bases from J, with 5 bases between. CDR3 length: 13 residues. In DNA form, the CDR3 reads TGCGCCAGCAGCCAAGAAAGCTATCAGCCCCAGCATTTT. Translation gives CASSQESYQPQHF.